Shown below are 15 T cell receptor beta chains from a single sample sequenced in a study of blood T cell repertoires in COVID-19. Measured with immunoSEQ multiplex PCR; TCRdb has only the in-frame clones, and not every one. The sample shows more than 200,000 clones, approximately 80% of them seen only once. The sequenced sample was peripheral blood. These receptors were taken from a woman older than 75 with acute or convalescent COVID-19.

The chain carries TRBV7-3 and TRBJ2-5; D gene unclear. The V gene's germline CDR1 is SGHTA and CDR2 FQGTGA. The CDR3 is made up of 13 amino acids. Trimming stripped 5 bases from V and 0 bases from J, with 7 bases between. CDR3 nucleotide sequence: TGTGCCAGCAGCGTCGGTCACCAAGAGACCCAGTACTTC. Its translation is CASSVGHQETQYF.

This chain links TRBV19 with TRBJ1-5, with a possible D match to TRBD1 (6 bases). The CDR3 length is 15 residues. Deletions cut 6 bases from V and 4 bases from J, with 16 bases between. Germline CDR1 and CDR2: LNHDA and SQIVND (reference sequence). For the CDR3, the DNA is TGTGCCAGTAGCCCCACCGGACAGAGAAATCAGCCCCAGCATTTT. Its translation is CASSPTGQRNQPQHF.

This clone appeared a single time. V is TRBV30 and J is TRBJ1-2; possible D gene TRBD1, 6 bases. From germline, CDR1 is GTSNPN and CDR2 SVGIG (reference sequence). The V gene lost 4 bases and the J gene lost 4 bases, with 19 bases spanning the gap. The CDR3 sequence is 15 residues long. The chain's CDR3 is CAWIPPRQVPYGYTF. CDR3 nucleotide sequence: TGTGCCTGGATCCCCCCCCGACAGGTACCCTATGGCTACACCTTC.

This clone was recorded once. This rearrangement joins TRBV7-2 to TRBJ1-2; D might be TRBD1 (6 bases). Trimming pared 5 bases from V and 1 base from J, leaving 14 bases between. Germline loops: CDR1 SGHTA, CDR2 FQGNSA. This CDR3 has 15 residues. CDR3: CASSEYTGLNYGYTF. The CDR3 nucleotides are TGTGCCAGCAGCGAATATACAGGGCTTAACTATGGCTACACCTTC.

The rearrangement uses TRBV11-2 and TRBJ2-2, with TRBD2 matching over 9 bases. This CDR3 is built from 17 residues. Trimming cost V 1 base and J 6 bases; bases outside gene matches: 9. The V gene's germline CDR1 is SGHAT and CDR2 FQNNGV. The CDR3 region is CASSLVSGLAFSGELFF. The CDR3 DNA reads TGTGCCAGCAGCTTAGTATCGGGACTAGCCTTCTCCGGGGAGCTGTTTTTT.

The chain is built from TRBV10-3 and TRBJ1-1; D perhaps matches TRBD1 (5 bases). Germline CDR1 ENHRY, CDR2 SYGVKD. CDR3 length equals 14 residues. V lost 6 bases, J lost 6 bases, and 17 bases lay in between. The CDR3 region is CAISPRQGHAEAFF. The CDR3 coding sequence is TGTGCCATCAGCCCCCGGCAGGGTCATGCTGAAGCTTTCTTT.

V gene TRBV18 combines with J gene TRBJ2-7; D is ambiguous. CDR1 is KGHSH and CDR2 is LQKENI in the germline V gene. Trimming pared 0 bases from V and 2 bases from J, leaving 2 bases between. The CDR3 length is 12 residues. Here the CDR3 DNA reads TGTGCCAGCTCACCACCCACCTACGAGCAGTACTTC. As protein: CASSPPTYEQYF.

This rearrangement joins TRBV7-9 to TRBJ1-6, with D uncertain. CDR3 length: 14 residues. The V and J ends lost 3 bases and 5 bases respectively, with 8 bases between them. Germline V gene sequence: CDR1 SEHNR, CDR2 FQNEAQ (reference sequence). DNA of the CDR3: TGTGCCAGCAGCTTGAGGGAAGATAATTCACCCCTCCACTTT. Translated, it gives CASSLREDNSPLHF.

Remarks on this clone: Different DNA sequences within this sample yield the same CDR3. The chain has TRBV18 and TRBJ2-3, with 7 nucleotides matching TRBD1. Germline V CDR1 and CDR2: KGHSH, LQKENI. V lost 3 bases and J lost 1; bases outside the gene matches: 1. The length of the CDR3 is 14 residues. The CDR3 nucleotides are TGTGCCAGCTCACCTGGACAGGGCACAGATACGCAGTATTTT. As protein: CASSPGQGTDTQYF. The variable domain in full, completed from reference TRBV18 and TRBJ2-3, reads NAGVMQNPRHLVRRRGQEARLRCSPMKGHSHVYWYRQLPEEGLKFMVYLQKENIIDESGMPKERFSAEFPKEGPSILRIQQVVRGDSAAYFCASSPGQGTDTQYFGPGTRLTVL.

The genes are TRBV2 and TRBJ2-7, with D possibly matching TRBD2 (6 bases). CDR3 length equals 14 residues. With 5 bases removed from V and 3 bases from J, the gap between germline ends came to 14 bases. CDR1 is SNHLY and CDR2 is FYNNEI in the germline V gene. The CDR3 region is CASSKGLMRYEQYF. The CDR3, as DNA: TGTGCCAGCAGTAAGGGACTTATGCGCTACGAGCAGTACTTC.

The chain carries TRBV7-9 and TRBJ2-5; the D gene is possibly TRBD1 (5 bases). This CDR3 spans 15 amino acids. The V and J ends lost 5 bases and 5 bases respectively, with 18 bases between them. Germline values: CDR1 SEHNR, CDR2 FQNEAQ (reference sequence). The DNA for the CDR3 is TGTGCCAGCAGCACGACCAGACAGACGGGCGAGACCCAGTACTTC. Protein sequence: CASSTTRQTGETQYF.

V is TRBV13 and J is TRBJ2-7; a weak D match, TRBD1 (5 bases). Trimming took 3 bases from V and 5 from J, leaving 14 bases between them. CDR3 length: 14 amino acids. Looked up from germline, CDR1 is PRHDT and CDR2 is FYEKMQ (reference sequence). CDR3 amino acids: CASSFRQGSNEQYF. As DNA, the CDR3 is TGTGCCAGCAGCTTTCGGCAGGGAAGCAACGAGCAGTACTTC.

The table lists this clone with a few counts. This rearrangement joins TRBV11-2 to TRBJ1-3; 7 bases are shared with TRBD1. Germline V gene lookup returns CDR1 SGHAT and CDR2 FQNNGV. The CDR3 extends over 18 amino acids. Trimming at V came to 2 bases and at J to 2 bases, leaving 12 bases not matched to a gene. The chain's CDR3 is CASSLFGWRGRPGNTIYF. For the CDR3, the DNA is TGTGCCAGCAGCTTATTTGGGTGGAGGGGGCGGCCTGGAAACACCATATATTTT.

The rearrangement uses TRBV5-1 and TRBJ1-2; no clear D. Trimming left V 0 bases short and J 4 bases short, with 7 bases between. This CDR3 spans 13 amino acids. CDR1 is SGHRS and CDR2 is YFSETQ in the germline V gene. The CDR3 here is CASSLAGTYGYTF. Written as DNA, the CDR3 is TGCGCCAGCAGCTTGGCGGGTACCTATGGCTACACCTTC.

J is TRBJ2-1 and V is TRBV7-9; TRBD2 matches 8 bases. V dropped 6 bases and J dropped 9; count of bases not matched to a gene: 16. This CDR3 spans 16 amino acids. From germline, CDR1 is SEHNR and CDR2 FQNEAQ (reference sequence). CDR3 sequence (DNA): TGTGCCAGCAGTCTACCCTCCGGGACTAGTTCGGCTGAGCAGTTCTTC. This sequence encodes CASSLPSGTSSAEQFF.